This TCR beta chain was sequenced in a study of cytomegalovirus exposure and HLA in healthy donors. Study details: HLA-typed donors were the source of approximately 86 million unique TCRs held in an early data release.

Of note for this clone: The antigen remains unidentified.

Study results and limitations: 150 or so TCR beta chains were listed as cytomegalovirus-associated.

The study ran its PCR with 60 Vbeta and 13 Jbeta primers. Method: immunoSEQ multiplex PCR; TCRdb's copy keeps in-frame clones and lacks some. Seen here are 90,000 to 130,000 clones, 73% observed once, and the top ten hold around 0.9%. Specimen: PBMCs. This sequence originates from a woman aged 30 to 39 in good health and CMV-seronegative.

The CDR3 nucleotides are TGTGCCAGCAGTTATGGCGGGGGGGCCACAGATACGCAGTATTTT. Translating gives CASSYGGGATDTQYF. The rearrangement links TRBV6-5 to TRBJ2-3; 9 nucleotides agree with TRBD2. The CDR3 extends over 15 amino acids. Germline lookup yields CDR1 MNHEY and CDR2 SVGAGI. The V and J ends lost 3 bases and 2 bases, in that order; junction bases with no gene match: 3.